A single sample is the source of the 29 T cell receptor beta chains below, sequenced in a study of cytomegalovirus exposure and HLA in healthy donors. PCR involved 60 Vbeta and 13 Jbeta primers. This table comes from immunoSEQ multiplex PCR, and its TCRdb copy is limited to in-frame clones, with some not included. Here the sample spans about 130,000 clones, approximately 82% being singletons. Material: PBMCs. These receptors all come from a man aged 45-65 years in good health and CMV-seronegative.

The genes are TRBV7-2 and TRBJ2-1; 10 positions match TRBD2. Germline CDR1 SGHTA, CDR2 FQGNSA. The CDR3 is made up of 16 amino acids. Germline trimming cut 3 bases from V and 2 bases from J; bases unmatched to any gene: 4. The DNA for the CDR3 is TGTGCCAGCAGCTTTAGCGGGGGGCCGCCCTACAATGAGCAGTTCTTC. Protein product: CASSFSGGPPYNEQFF.

The chain combines TRBV11-3 with TRBJ1-1, with D unresolved. The V end lost 6 bases, the J end lost 5 bases, and 13 bases lay between the germline ends. CDR3 length: 13 amino acids. Germline CDR1 reads SGHNT; CDR2 reads YENEEA. The CDR3 sequence is CASSPSGGTEAFF. CDR3 coding DNA: TGTGCCAGCAGTCCCAGCGGTGGGACTGAAGCTTTCTTT.

The chain carries TRBV6-1 and TRBJ1-2, with D perhaps TRBD1 (6 bases). The CDR3 extends over 15 amino acids. The germline V gene has CDR1 MNHNS and CDR2 SASEGT. V was pared by 6 bases and J by 6 bases, with 20 bases between. The CDR3 nucleotides read TGTGCCAGCAGGGGGCTGGGGGGGGCGGCGGATGGCTACACCTTC. It yields the protein CASRGLGGAADGYTF.

This chain connects TRBV6-6 to TRBJ1-1, with D possibly being TRBD1 (5 bases). V was cut by 6 bases and J by 4 bases, with 15 bases left in between. CDR1 is MNHNY and CDR2 is SVGAGI in the germline V gene (reference sequence). The CDR3 has 14 residues. This chain's CDR3 is CASRRDSPGTEAFF. CDR3 in DNA: TGTGCCAGCAGGAGGGACTCTCCGGGCACTGAAGCTTTCTTT.

The genes are TRBV5-7 and TRBJ1-5; tentative D call: TRBD1 (5 bases). TRBV5-7 carries the ORF label, with uncertain function. This CDR3 comprises 19 residues. V was cut by 0 bases and J by 0 bases, with 19 bases left in between. Here the CDR3 reads CASSLGTRASGYSNQPQHF. DNA of the CDR3: TGTGCCAGCAGCTTGGGGACACGCGCGTCGGGCTATAGCAATCAGCCCCAGCATTTT.

V and J are TRBV12-2 and TRBJ1-5. TRBV12-2 is listed as a pseudogene. The CDR3 is 14 amino acids. The CDR3 bases are TGTGCAAGTCGCTTAAATCGGGACTTCAAGCCCCAGCATTTT. It specifies CASRLNRDFKPQHF.

This clone was counted once. The chain carries TRBV18 and TRBJ2-5; 8 positions agree with TRBD1. The germline CDR1 and CDR2 sequences are KGHSH and LQKENI. Germline trimming cut 4 bases from V and 11 bases from J; bases unmatched to any gene: 6. CDR3 length equals 12 residues. CDR3 region: CASSLDRVEQYF. The DNA of the CDR3 is TGTGCCAGCTCACTGGACAGGGTTGAGCAGTACTTC.

V gene TRBV25-1 combines with J gene TRBJ1-5; 9 bases map to TRBD1. Unmatched junction bases numbered 6, after V lost 3 bases and J lost 6 bases. The CDR3 is 15 amino acids. Germline CDR1 MGHDK, CDR2 SYGVNS. The CDR3, as DNA: TGTGCCAGCAGTGACGGGACAGGGAGGGTTCAGCCCCAGCATTTT. This codes for CASSDGTGRVQPQHF.

V usage is TRBV6-1 and J usage is TRBJ1-6; D gene unclear. This CDR3 has 16 residues. CDR1 is MNHNS and CDR2 is SASEGT in the germline V gene. V lost 4 bases to trimming and J lost 6 bases, with 16 bases between them. CDR3 region: CASSALMERVNSPLHF. CDR3 bases: TGTGCCAGCAGTGCCCTAATGGAGAGGGTTAATTCACCCCTCCACTTT.

The V and J genes are TRBV19 and TRBJ2-5; TRBD2 matches at 7 bases. V dropped 3 bases and J dropped 0; count of bases not matched to a gene: 1. Germline V gives CDR1 LNHDA, CDR2 SQIVND (reference sequence). CDR3 length equals 14 residues. Here the CDR3 DNA reads TGTGCCAGTAGTATCGGGACTAACCAAGAGACCCAGTACTTC. As protein: CASSIGTNQETQYF.

Concerning this clone itself: The same CDR3 can be traced to other DNA sequences in this sample. The chain combines TRBV30 with TRBJ1-4, with D perhaps TRBD1 (6 bases). The V and J ends lost 5 bases and 0 bases respectively, with 10 bases between them. Germline CDR1 reads GTSNPN; CDR2 reads SVGIG (reference sequence). CDR3 length equals 14 residues. CDR3 coding DNA: TGTGCCTGGGCAGGACAGCCAACTAATGAAAAACTGTTTTTT. It yields the protein CAWAGQPTNEKLFF. The entire variable domain, with the rest obtained from reference TRBV30 and TRBJ1-4, is as follows: SQTIHQWPATLVQPVGSPLSLECTVEGTSNPNLYWYRQAAGRGLQLLFYSVGIGQISSEVPQNLSASRPQDRQFILSSKKLLLSDSGFYLCAWAGQPTNEKLFFGSGTQLSVL.

This chain joins TRBV5-6 and TRBJ1-2, with D hard to call. CDR3 length: 14 residues. Germline-derived CDR1 and CDR2 are SGHDT and YYEEEE. Trimming left V 5 bases short and J 7 bases short, with 18 bases between. In DNA, the CDR3 is TGTGCCAGCAGTCCTCCTGCGGGAGGGTTTGGCTACACCTTC. Translation: CASSPPAGGFGYTF.

The rearrangement links TRBV10-3 to TRBJ1-2; D possibly corresponds to TRBD1 (5 bases). Germline CDR1 is ENHRY and CDR2 is SYGVKD. The CDR3 contains 12 residues. The V end was cut by 7 bases, the J end by 2 bases, with 8 bases between. The CDR3 DNA follows: TGTGCCATCATGCGGGACAACTATGGCTACACCTTC. Its translation: CAIMRDNYGYTF.

The chain joins TRBV5-4 to TRBJ2-5; D possibly corresponds to TRBD1 (6 bases). CDR1 is SGHNT, CDR2 YYREEE, per germline (reference sequence). The CDR3 totals 15 residues. Trimming cost V 3 bases and J 1 base, with 13 bases left between them. The CDR3 nucleotides are TGTGCCAGCAGCTCCCTACAGGGCTCCCAAGAGACCCAGTACTTC. Encoded protein: CASSSLQGSQETQYF.

This chain connects TRBV4-3 to TRBJ1-1; D gene ambiguous. Looked up from germline, CDR1 is LGHNA and CDR2 is YSLEER. Trimming shortened V by 4 bases and J by 5 bases, and 17 bases separated the two germline ends. The CDR3 is 15 residues long. CDR3 sequence (DNA): TGCGCCAGCAGCCCTTACTCGAATGGAGGGACTGAAGCTTTCTTT. It encodes CASSPYSNGGTEAFF.

V and J are TRBV6-1 and TRBJ2-1, with D maybe TRBD1 (6 bases). The V gene's germline CDR1 is MNHNS and CDR2 SASEGT. With 7 bases removed from V and 4 bases from J, the gap between germline ends came to 8 bases. CDR3 length equals 12 residues. The CDR3 here is CASKDSYNEQFF. As DNA, the CDR3 is TGTGCCAGCAAGGACAGTTACAATGAGCAGTTCTTC.

The rearrangement uses TRBV4-1 and TRBJ2-7; TRBD1 agrees at 7 bases. Germline V lookup: CDR1 MGHRA, CDR2 YSYEKL. J lost 3 bases, V lost 3 bases, and 5 bases had no gene match. This CDR3 is built from 14 residues. CDR3 sequence (DNA): TGCGCCAGCAGCCAGGTACAGGGGAGCTACGAGCAGTACTTC. Translated: CASSQVQGSYEQYF.

V and J are TRBV30 and TRBJ1-6; 8 nucleotides align to TRBD1. The V gene end was trimmed by 3 bases and the J gene end by 10 bases; junction bases not matched to a gene: 8. The CDR3 is made up of 14 amino acids. Germline lookup yields CDR1 GTSNPN and CDR2 SVGIG (reference sequence). This chain's CDR3 is CAWSGQGSGSPLHF. In DNA form, the CDR3 reads TGTGCCTGGAGCGGACAGGGTTCCGGGTCACCCCTCCACTTT.

The chain is built from TRBV7-8 and TRBJ2-2, with D maybe TRBD2 (7 bases). This CDR3 is 15 amino acids long. Germline CDR1 SGHVS, CDR2 FQNEAQ. The ends were cut back, 2 bases at V and 5 bases at J, with 12 bases in the middle. The DNA for the CDR3 is TGTGCCAGCAGCTTATATGCGGGGGCGACCGGGGAGCTGTTTTTT. Amino acid sequence: CASSLYAGATGELFF.

On this clone: The junction departs from germline at one end; a sequencing error may be responsible. The chain employs TRBV2 and TRBJ2-3, with 10 bases fitting TRBD2. CDR3 length: 13 amino acids. Germline V gene sequence: CDR1 SNHLY, CDR2 FYNNEI. Here the CDR3 reads CAGSLAGEDTQYF. CDR3 sequence (DNA): TGTGCCGGCAGTCTAGCGGGGGAAGATACGCAGTATTTT.

This chain uses TRBV29-1 with TRBJ1-2; perhaps TRBD1 as D (5 bases). The CDR3 contains 13 residues. Germline CDR1 SQVTM, CDR2 ANQGSEA. V was cut by 6 bases and J by 4 bases, with 15 bases left in between. For the CDR3, the DNA is TGCAGCGTCCGCCCGGGACTTACCTATGGCTACACCTTC. Translating gives CSVRPGLTYGYTF.

The V call is TRBV2, the J call TRBJ1-2; possible D gene TRBD1, 6 bases. Trimming removed 6 bases at V and 1 base at J, with 9 bases between. The V gene's germline CDR1 is SNHLY and CDR2 FYNNEI. This CDR3 spans 13 amino acids. In DNA, the CDR3 is TGTGCCAGCAGCCGGGACATTAACTATGGCTACACCTTC. Amino acids: CASSRDINYGYTF.

This clone was counted once. The junction and the germline gene differ at one end; a read error may be behind it. V and J are TRBV19 and TRBJ1-5; 8 nucleotides align to TRBD1. The CDR3 has 15 residues. Germline values: CDR1 LNHDA, CDR2 SQIVND (reference sequence). The CDR3 region is CASSLDRGANQPQHF. As DNA, the CDR3 is TGTGCCAGTAGTTTAGACAGGGGAGCGAATCAGCCCCAGCATTTT.

The chain is built from TRBV7-6 and TRBJ2-1, with TRBD1 matching 8 bases. CDR3 length equals 12 residues. CDR1 is SGHVS and CDR2 is FNYEAQ in the germline V gene. V trimming: 5 bases; J trimming: 7 bases; junction bases outside the gene matches: 1. DNA for the CDR3: TGTGCCAGCAGCCGACAGGGGAATGAGCAGTTCTTC. Residues: CASSRQGNEQFF.

V gene TRBV27 combines with J gene TRBJ2-1, with 10 nucleotides matching TRBD1. The CDR3 is 18 amino acids. Germline loops: CDR1 MNHEY, CDR2 SMNVEV (reference sequence). Losses at the gene ends were 5 bases for V and 5 bases for J; bases not matched to a gene: 15. The CDR3 sequence is CASSRTGGIGGSDNEQFF. Written as DNA, the CDR3 is TGTGCCAGCAGTCGGACAGGGGGGATCGGGGGATCTGACAATGAGCAGTTCTTC.

This rearrangement joins TRBV6-5 to TRBJ1-1; D remains unclear. The CDR3 runs to 16 residues. CDR1 and CDR2 (germline): MNHEY, SVGAGI. Trimming shortened V by 0 bases and J by 5 bases, and 16 bases separated the two germline ends. For the CDR3, the DNA is TGTGCCAGCAGTTACTCAGGGAGTAGCGTAGTTACTGAAGCTTTCTTT. Translating gives CASSYSGSSVVTEAFF.

The chain joins TRBV13 to TRBJ1-6, with 7 bases that match TRBD1. Germline assignment: CDR1 PRHDT and CDR2 FYEKMQ (reference sequence). J lost 1 base, V lost 5 bases, and 8 bases had no gene match. The CDR3 covers 17 residues. Here the CDR3 reads CASSRQGFVSYNSPLHF. In DNA form, the CDR3 reads TGTGCCAGCAGCAGACAGGGTTTTGTTTCCTATAATTCACCCCTCCACTTT. The full variable domain, its missing parts supplied by reference TRBV13 and TRBJ1-6, is AAGVIQSPRHLIKEKRETATLKCYPIPRHDTVYWYQQGPGQDPQFLISFYEKMQSDKGSIPDRFSAQQFSDYHSELNMSSLELGDSALYFCASSRQGFVSYNSPLHFGNGTRLTVT.

The chain links TRBV5-8 to TRBJ2-1; 7 bases align to TRBD2. The CDR3 sequence is 15 residues long. Germline CDR1 is SGHTS and CDR2 is YDEGEE. The V segment lost 2 bases and the J segment 5 bases; nucleotides outside the gene matches: 7. The CDR3, as DNA: TGTGCCAGCAGCTTTGGCGGGGGAAACCACAATGAGCAGTTCTTC. This translates into CASSFGGGNHNEQFF.

The genes are TRBV13 and TRBJ2-3; D possibly corresponds to TRBD1 (5 bases). Trimming pared 3 bases from V and 10 bases from J, leaving 11 bases between. This CDR3 is built from 12 residues. In germline, CDR1 is PRHDT, CDR2 FYEKMQ (reference sequence). The CDR3 is CASSFLRAPQYF. The CDR3 DNA follows: TGTGCCAGCAGCTTCCTCAGGGCGCCGCAGTATTTT.